This T cell receptor (beta chain) was obtained from a study of post-analysis software for immune sequencing data. Findings of the study overall: The five TRBV segments detected at higher frequency in patients than in controls included TRBV5-6, TRBV5-1 and TRBV20-1.

On this clonotype: Its antigen is as yet unknown.

Presence of unique molecular identifiers characterized the TCR beta cDNA libraries. TCRdb reanalysed the PCR reads using MiXCR and keeps one entry per CDR3 protein. Among some 890,000 distinct CDR3 sequences listed, roughly 58% were seen once. Trimming pared 4 bases from V and 2 bases from J, leaving 9 bases between. The CDR3 has 13 amino acids. Germline V gene lookup returns CDR1 SGDLS and CDR2 YYNGEE. This sequence joins TRBV9 and TRBJ1-1; D remains ambiguous. The sequence was collected from a girl aged 10 to 17 with multiple sclerosis. The sequenced sample was blood. CDR3 region: CASSPASNTEAFF. The CDR3 region has the DNA TGTGCCAGCAGCCCAGCCTCCAACACTGAAGCTTTCTTT.